This TCR beta chain appears in the sequencing data of a study of cytomegalovirus exposure and HLA in healthy donors. Study conclusions and caveats: The only immune exposure information that was available was CMV serostatus. Among the most significant clusters, several appeared linked to common viral pathogens in a later analysis.

This clone came up once. Its specificity is unknown. Despite likely unrecorded immune exposures, the donors were nominally healthy at the time of sampling. The PCR employed 60 Vbeta primers together with 13 Jbeta primers. The table came from immunoSEQ multiplex PCR; TCRdb's copy has only in-frame clones and leaves some out. The table records approximately 79,000 clones, roughly 79% of them present only once. This TCR was recovered from a man aged 35-49 years in good health and CMV-seronegative. Source material: PBMCs.

CDR3 in amino acids: CASSLVVRGTEAFF. In DNA, the CDR3 is TGTGCCAGCAGCTTAGTTGTGCGGGGCACTGAAGCTTTCTTT. The chain is built from TRBV7-8 and TRBJ1-1; D is unclear. Trimming shortened V by 1 base and J by 4 bases, and 10 bases separated the two germline ends. This CDR3 is built from 14 residues. The germline V gene encodes CDR1 SGHVS and CDR2 FQNEAQ.